This is a list of T cell receptor beta chains from one sample in a study of blood T cell repertoires in COVID-19. The repertoire was sequenced with immunoSEQ multiplex PCR; TCRdb's copy has only in-frame clones and lacks some. Of 290,000 or so clones detected, around 89% appear once; the ten largest clones hold 3.5% to 5%. The sample taken for sequencing was PBMCs or T cells enriched from blood (not recorded which). The source is a woman younger than 35 with acute COVID-19. Each CDR3 is given with its conserved first and last residue. Each record gives: clone size, V gene, J gene, D gene, CDR3 protein, CDR3 DNA. The D gene is left open where the match is weak. A row's size may be missing; if present it is once, few, many or a size class.

>NA|TRBV23-1|TRBJ2-2|TRBD1
CASRRDRVDTGELFF
TGCGCCAGCCGCCGGGACAGGGTGGACACCGGGGAGCTGTTTTTT
>NA|TRBV6-5|TRBJ1-5|NA
CASSSGLGGNQPQHF
TGTGCCAGCAGCTCTGGACTTGGGGGCAATCAGCCCCAGCATTTT
>NA|TRBV7-2|TRBJ2-7|TRBD1
CASSLGQGTYEQYF
TGTGCCAGCAGCCTAGGACAGGGTACCTACGAGCAGTACTTC
>NA|TRBV5-1|TRBJ2-1|TRBD2
CASSPLGGRGYNEQFF
TGCGCCAGCAGCCCCCTTGGCGGGAGGGGTTACAATGAGCAGTTCTTC
>NA|TRBV10-2|TRBJ1-5|NA
CASSESVTAYNQPQHF
TGCGCCAGCAGTGAGTCGGTCACAGCCTACAATCAGCCCCAGCATTTT
>NA|TRBV19|TRBJ2-3|TRBD2
CASSIYPSGRDEATDTQYF
TGTGCCAGTAGTATCTATCCTAGCGGGAGAGATGAGGCCACAGATACGCAGTATTTT
>NA|TRBV18|TRBJ2-7|NA
CASSPPGLSSSYEQYF
TGTGCCAGCTCACCGCCGGGACTGTCGAGCTCCTACGAGCAGTACTTC
>once|TRBV5-1|TRBJ1-1|NA
CASSLADMNTEAFF
TGCGCCAGCAGCTTGGCAGATATGAACACTGAAGCTTTCTTT
>NA|TRBV5-1|TRBJ2-3|TRBD2
CASSLALAGGTDTQYF
TGCGCCAGCAGCTTGGCGCTAGCGGGAGGTACAGATACGCAGTATTTT
>NA|TRBV19|TRBJ1-2|NA
CASSPTGYGYTF
TGTGCCAGTAGCCCGACAGGCTATGGCTACACCTTC
>NA|TRBV19|TRBJ1-1|NA
CASSIQGIGEAFF
TGTGCCAGTAGTATCCAGGGGATAGGTGAAGCTTTCTTT